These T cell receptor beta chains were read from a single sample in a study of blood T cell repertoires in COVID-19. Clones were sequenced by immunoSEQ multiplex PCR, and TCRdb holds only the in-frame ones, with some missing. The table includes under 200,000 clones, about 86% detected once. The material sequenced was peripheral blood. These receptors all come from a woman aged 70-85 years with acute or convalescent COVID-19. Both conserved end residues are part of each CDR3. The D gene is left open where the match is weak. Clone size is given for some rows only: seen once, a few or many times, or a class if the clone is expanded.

CASSESRSSGNTIYF | TGCGCCAGCAGTGAGTCTAGGAGCTCTGGAAACACCATATATTTT | TRBJ1-3 | TRBV10-2 | - | -
CASSSLPGQLYEQYF | TGTGCCAGCAGCTCCCTCCCGGGACAGCTTTACGAGCAGTACTTC | TRBJ2-7 | TRBV5-8 | once | TRBD1
CASSRKDRGTEAFF | TGTGCCAGCAGTCGCAAGGACAGGGGCACTGAAGCTTTCTTT | TRBJ1-1 | TRBV9 | - | TRBD1
CSVEGTQYEQYF | TGCAGCGTTGAAGGGACTCAGTACGAGCAGTACTTC | TRBJ2-7 | TRBV29-1 | - | -
CASSQDWSGANYGYTF | TGCGCCAGCAGCCAAGATTGGTCAGGGGCTAACTATGGCTACACCTTC | TRBJ1-2 | TRBV4-3 | - | -
CASSESGGQNMNTEAFF | TGCGCCAGCAGTGAGTCGGGGGGTCAGAACATGAACACTGAAGCTTTCTTT | TRBJ1-1 | TRBV10-2 | - | -
CASSPPGGQETQYF | TGTGCCAGCAGCCCCCCCGGAGGGCAAGAGACCCAGTACTTC | TRBJ2-5 | TRBV7-8 | - | -
CAWSDYSNQPQHF | TGTGCCTGGAGTGATTATAGCAATCAGCCCCAGCATTTT | TRBJ1-5 | TRBV30 | - | -
CASSPRSGTRNTDTQYF | TGTGCCAGTAGTCCTCGTTCCGGGACAAGGAACACAGATACGCAGTATTTT | TRBJ2-3 | TRBV19 | - | -
CSVTRTDTQYF | TGCAGCGTTACTAGAACAGATACGCAGTATTTT | TRBJ2-3 | TRBV29-1 | - | -
CASSLAIGVSGETQYF | TGTGCCAGCAGCTTGGCTATCGGGGTCTCCGGGGAGACCCAGTACTTC | TRBJ2-5 | TRBV5-5 | - | -
CASSPNRGRRSGYTF | TGTGCCAGCAGCCCAAACAGGGGGCGACGGAGTGGCTACACCTTC | TRBJ1-2 | TRBV7-9 | - | TRBD1
CASSLNRDGYQPQHF | TGTGCCAGCAGCTTAAACAGGGACGGGTACCAGCCCCAGCATTTT | TRBJ1-5 | TRBV7-2 | - | -
CATSSWGREKLFF | TGTGCCACCAGCAGCTGGGGGCGGGAAAAACTGTTTTTT | TRBJ1-4 | TRBV15 | - | -
CSVEETDRGYTGELFF | TGCAGCGTTGAAGAAACGGACAGGGGATACACCGGGGAGCTGTTTTTT | TRBJ2-2 | TRBV29-1 | - | TRBD1
CASSVEALGGTEAFF | TGTGCCAGCAGCGTAGAGGCTCTAGGGGGCACTGAAGCTTTCTTT | TRBJ1-1 | TRBV9 | - | -
CASSLGGGAGYGYTF | TGTGCCAGCAGCTTAGGTGGGGGCGCAGGCTATGGCTACACCTTC | TRBJ1-2 | TRBV7-2 | - | -
CAISETGGTVYTF | TGTGCCATCAGTGAAACAGGGGGCACGGTCTACACCTTC | TRBJ1-2 | TRBV10-3 | - | TRBD1
CASSSRTSGGDTQYF | TGCGCCAGCAGCTCCAGGACTAGCGGGGGAGATACGCAGTATTTT | TRBJ2-3 | TRBV5-1 | few | TRBD2
CASSQDGGGLGEQYF | TGCGCCAGCAGCCAAGATGGTGGCGGACTTGGCGAGCAGTACTTC | TRBJ2-7 | TRBV4-1 | few | -
CASSQGGVDSPLHF | TGCGCCAGCAGCCAAGGGGGGGTAGATTCACCCCTCCACTTT | TRBJ1-6 | TRBV4-3 | - | -
CSVRTGGLAAGETQYF | TGCAGCGTTCGGACAGGGGGCTTAGCGGCTGGGGAGACCCAGTACTTC | TRBJ2-5 | TRBV29-1 | - | TRBD1
CASSRSTGTGGLETQYF | TGTGCCAGCAGTCGATCGACCGGGACAGGGGGCTTAGAGACCCAGTACTTC | TRBJ2-5 | TRBV6-6 | - | TRBD1
CASSPQGGGGTDTQYF | TGTGCCAGCTCCCCTCAAGGAGGGGGCGGCACAGATACGCAGTATTTT | TRBJ2-3 | TRBV13 | - | -
CASSFGTGNEKLFF | TGTGCCAGCAGCTTCGGGACAGGGAATGAAAAACTGTTTTTT | TRBJ1-4 | TRBV5-6 | once | TRBD1
CASGEGNQPQHF | TGTGCCAGCGGGGAGGGGAATCAGCCCCAGCATTTT | TRBJ1-5 | TRBV6-5 | - | -
CASSWTGTSYEQYF | TGCGCCAGCAGCTGGACAGGGACATCCTACGAGCAGTACTTC | TRBJ2-7 | TRBV5-1 | - | TRBD1
CASSLVSVHDSPLHF | TGTGCCAGCAGCTTAGTGTCGGTGCATGATTCACCCCTCCACTTT | TRBJ1-6 | TRBV7-9 | - | -
CATSRGRDYGYTF | TGTGCCACCTCTAGAGGGCGTGACTATGGCTACACCTTC | TRBJ1-2 | TRBV28 | - | -
CASSYAGTGGETQYF | TGTGCCAGCAGTTACGCCGGGACAGGGGGCGAGACCCAGTACTTC | TRBJ2-5 | TRBV6-6 | - | TRBD1
CAIQTSGGTGELFF | TGTGCCATCCAGACTAGCGGGGGAACCGGGGAGCTGTTTTTT | TRBJ2-2 | TRBV10-3 | - | TRBD2
CASRMGPRDRAYEQYF | TGCGCCAGCAGAATGGGCCCCCGGGACAGAGCCTACGAGCAGTACTTC | TRBJ2-7 | TRBV4-1 | once | TRBD1
CASSLQGSETQYF | TGTGCCAGCAGTTTACAGGGTTCAGAGACCCAGTACTTC | TRBJ2-5 | TRBV28 | - | -
CASSEWRDRNSNQPQHF | TGCGCCAGCAGTGAGTGGCGGGACAGGAATAGCAATCAGCCCCAGCATTTT | TRBJ1-5 | TRBV10-2 | - | TRBD1
CASSVGNANYGYTF | TGTGCCAGCAGCGTAGGTAATGCTAACTATGGCTACACCTTC | TRBJ1-2 | TRBV9 | few | -
CAISVNRENTEAFF | TGTGCCATCAGTGTTAACAGGGAGAACACTGAAGCTTTCTTT | TRBJ1-1 | TRBV10-3 | - | -
CAISPRPSRGSEAFF | TGTGCCATCAGTCCACGGCCGTCGCGGGGCTCTGAAGCTTTCTTT | TRBJ1-1 | TRBV10-3 | - | -
CASSLETGGFGSNQPQHF | TGTGCCAGCAGCTTAGAGACAGGGGGGTTCGGAAGCAATCAGCCCCAGCATTTT | TRBJ1-5 | TRBV7-9 | - | TRBD1
CASSPSDMGGTGELFF | TGTGCCAGCAGCCCGTCGGATATGGGGGGTACCGGGGAGCTGTTTTTT | TRBJ2-2 | TRBV7-8 | - | -
CAWSRSGRGTDTQYF | TGTGCCTGGAGTCGTAGCGGGAGGGGCACAGATACGCAGTATTTT | TRBJ2-3 | TRBV30 | - | TRBD2
CASSPQGYGYTF | TGTGCCAGTAGCCCACAGGGTTATGGCTACACCTTC | TRBJ1-2 | TRBV19 | - | -
CASHQYRVISGYTF | TGTGCCAGCCACCAATACAGGGTTATCTCTGGCTACACCTTC | TRBJ1-2 | TRBV6-5 | - | -
CASSDTGGNTEAFF | TGTGCCAGCAGCGACACAGGGGGGAACACTGAAGCTTTCTTT | TRBJ1-1 | TRBV9 | - | TRBD1